The 2 T cell receptor beta chains listed next were all sequenced from one sample in a study of cytomegalovirus exposure and HLA in healthy donors. The PCR used 60 Vbeta and 13 Jbeta primers. The assay was immunoSEQ multiplex PCR, and TCRdb's table has in-frame clones only and misses some. Among under 200,000 clones listed, 65% to 70% were seen once. The sequenced sample was PBMCs. The receptors derive from a woman between 18 and 29 years old in good health and CMV-seropositive.

The chain joins TRBV5-1 to TRBJ2-1; 7 bases align to TRBD2. CDR1 is SGHRS and CDR2 is YFSETQ in the germline V gene. The trim removed 3 bases at V and 7 bases at J, leaving 10 bases unmatched. The CDR3 runs 15 residues. CDR3 DNA: TGCGCCAGCAGCTGGGGAGGGCGGCCACCGAATGAGCAGTTCTTC. Protein sequence: CASSWGGRPPNEQFF.

The V call is TRBV2, the J call TRBJ1-1, with no clear D. The germline V and J ends were trimmed by 10 bases and 0 bases, with 15 bases remaining between them. CDR3 size: 14 residues. The V gene's germline CDR1 is SNHLY and CDR2 FYNNEI. The CDR3 loop is CATVLWQMNTEAFF. For the CDR3, the DNA is TGTGCCACTGTCCTTTGGCAAATGAACACTGAAGCTTTCTTT.